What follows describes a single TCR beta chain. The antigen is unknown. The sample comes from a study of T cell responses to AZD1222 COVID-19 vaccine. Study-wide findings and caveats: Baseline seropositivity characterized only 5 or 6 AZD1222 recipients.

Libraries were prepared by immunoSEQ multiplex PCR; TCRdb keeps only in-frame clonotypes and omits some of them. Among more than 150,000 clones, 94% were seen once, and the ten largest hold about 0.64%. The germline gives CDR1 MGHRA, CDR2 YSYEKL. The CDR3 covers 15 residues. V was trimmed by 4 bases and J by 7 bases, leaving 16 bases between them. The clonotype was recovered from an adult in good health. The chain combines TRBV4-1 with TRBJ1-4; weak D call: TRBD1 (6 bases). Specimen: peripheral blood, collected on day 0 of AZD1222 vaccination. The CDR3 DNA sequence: TGCGCCAGCAGCCTCGACAGGAGGGGGAGTGAAAAACTGTTTTTT. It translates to CASSLDRRGSEKLFF.